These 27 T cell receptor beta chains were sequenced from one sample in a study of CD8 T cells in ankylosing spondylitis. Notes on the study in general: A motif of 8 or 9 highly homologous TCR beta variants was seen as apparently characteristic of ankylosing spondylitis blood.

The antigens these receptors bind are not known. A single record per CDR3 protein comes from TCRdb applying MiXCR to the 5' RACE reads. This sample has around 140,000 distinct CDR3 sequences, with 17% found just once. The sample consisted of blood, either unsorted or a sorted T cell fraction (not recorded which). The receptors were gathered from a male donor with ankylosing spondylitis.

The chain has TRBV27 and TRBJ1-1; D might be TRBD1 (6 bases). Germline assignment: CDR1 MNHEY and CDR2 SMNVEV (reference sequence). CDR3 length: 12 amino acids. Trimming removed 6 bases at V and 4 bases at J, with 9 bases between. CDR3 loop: CASRRGATEAFF. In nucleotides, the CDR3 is TGTGCCAGCAGAAGGGGGGCCACTGAAGCTTTCTTT.

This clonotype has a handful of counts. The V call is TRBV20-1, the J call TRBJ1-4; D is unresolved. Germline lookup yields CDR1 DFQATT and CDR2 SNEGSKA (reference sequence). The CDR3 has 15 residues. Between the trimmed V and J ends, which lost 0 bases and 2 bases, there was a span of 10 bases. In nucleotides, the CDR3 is TGCAGTGCTAGAGATCGACGGAGCACTAATGAAAAACTGTTTTTT. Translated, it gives CSARDRRSTNEKLFF.

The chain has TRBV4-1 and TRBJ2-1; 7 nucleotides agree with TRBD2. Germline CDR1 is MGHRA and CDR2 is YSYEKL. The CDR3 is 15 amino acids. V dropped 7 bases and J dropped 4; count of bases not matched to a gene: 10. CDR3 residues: CASNYSGWCYNEQFF. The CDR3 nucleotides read TGCGCCAGCAATTATAGCGGGTGGTGTTACAATGAGCAGTTCTTC.

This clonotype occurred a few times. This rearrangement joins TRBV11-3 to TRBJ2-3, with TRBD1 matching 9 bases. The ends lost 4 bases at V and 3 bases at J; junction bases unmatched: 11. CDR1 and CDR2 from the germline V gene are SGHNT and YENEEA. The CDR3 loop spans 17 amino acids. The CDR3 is CASSSEPRDRVTDTQYF. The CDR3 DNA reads TGTGCCAGCAGCTCCGAACCGCGGGACAGGGTGACAGATACGCAGTATTTT.

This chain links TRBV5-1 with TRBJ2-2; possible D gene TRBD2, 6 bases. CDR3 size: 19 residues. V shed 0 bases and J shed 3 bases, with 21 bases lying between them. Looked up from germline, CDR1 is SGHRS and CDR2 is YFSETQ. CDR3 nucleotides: TGCGCCAGCAGCTTGGATAAGGGATCGTTCCCGGGGGACACCGGGGAGCTGTTTTTT. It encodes CASSLDKGSFPGDTGELFF. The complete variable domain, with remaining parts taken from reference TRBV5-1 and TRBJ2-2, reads KAGVTQTPRYLIKTRGQQVTLSCSPISGHRSVSWYQQTPGQGLQFLFEYFSETQRNKGNFPGRFSGRQFSNSRSEMNVSTLELGDSALYLCASSLDKGSFPGDTGELFFGEGSRLTVL.

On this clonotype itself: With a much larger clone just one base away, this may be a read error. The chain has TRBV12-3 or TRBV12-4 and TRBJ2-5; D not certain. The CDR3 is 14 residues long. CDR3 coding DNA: TGTGCCAGCAGTTTGAACCTGGGTCGAGAGACCCAGTGCTTC. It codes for CASSLNLGRETQCF.

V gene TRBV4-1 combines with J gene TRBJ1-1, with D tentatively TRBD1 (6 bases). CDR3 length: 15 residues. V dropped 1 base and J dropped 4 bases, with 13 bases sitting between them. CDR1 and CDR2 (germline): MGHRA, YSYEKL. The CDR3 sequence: CASSQGRGGSTEAFF. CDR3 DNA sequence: TGCGCCAGCAGCCAAGGTCGAGGGGGGAGCACTGAAGCTTTCTTT.

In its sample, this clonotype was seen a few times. The CDR3 spells CSGGRDRQGEQYF. The CDR3 coding sequence is TGCAGCGGGGGGAGGGACAGACAGGGCGAGCAGTACTTC. V and J are TRBV29-1 and TRBJ2-7; possibly TRBD1 or TRBD2 for D (7 bases each). V lost 7 bases and J 6 bases, leaving 19 bases between the germline ends. This CDR3 contains 13 residues. Germline lookup yields CDR1 SQVTM and CDR2 ANQGSEA.

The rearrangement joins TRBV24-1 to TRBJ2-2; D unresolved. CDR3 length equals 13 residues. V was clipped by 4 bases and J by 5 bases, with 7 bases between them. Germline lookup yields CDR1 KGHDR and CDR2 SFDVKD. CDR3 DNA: TGTGCCACCAGTGAGGGAACAACCGGGGAGCTGTTTTTT. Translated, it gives CATSEGTTGELFF.

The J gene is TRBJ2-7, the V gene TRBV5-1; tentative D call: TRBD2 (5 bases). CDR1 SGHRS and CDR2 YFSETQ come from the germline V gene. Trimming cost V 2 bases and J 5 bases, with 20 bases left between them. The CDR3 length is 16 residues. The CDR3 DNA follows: TGCGCCAGCAGCTTAAACCGGGCCCGGGGAGTCCACGAGCAGTACTTC. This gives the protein CASSLNRARGVHEQYF.

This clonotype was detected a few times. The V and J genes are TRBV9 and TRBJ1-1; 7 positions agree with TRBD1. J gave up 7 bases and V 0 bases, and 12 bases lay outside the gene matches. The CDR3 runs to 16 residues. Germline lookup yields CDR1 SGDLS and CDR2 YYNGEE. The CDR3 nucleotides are TGTGCCAGCAGCGTAGTCCCAAGGGGACAGACAAATGAAGCTTTCTTT. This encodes CASSVVPRGQTNEAFF.

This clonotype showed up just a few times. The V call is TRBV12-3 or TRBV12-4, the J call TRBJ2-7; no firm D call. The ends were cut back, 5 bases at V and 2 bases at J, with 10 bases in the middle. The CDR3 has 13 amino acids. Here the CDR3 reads CASSDRLTYEQYF. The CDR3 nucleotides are TGTGCCAGCAGTGACCGGCTAACCTACGAGCAGTACTTC.

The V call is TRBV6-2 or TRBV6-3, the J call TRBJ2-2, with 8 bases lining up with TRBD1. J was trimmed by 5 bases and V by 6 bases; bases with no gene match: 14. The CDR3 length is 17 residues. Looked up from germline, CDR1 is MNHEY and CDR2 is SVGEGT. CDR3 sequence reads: CASSLLFWTGRTGELFF. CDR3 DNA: TGTGCCAGCAGCCTTTTGTTTTGGACAGGGAGGACCGGGGAGCTGTTTTTT.

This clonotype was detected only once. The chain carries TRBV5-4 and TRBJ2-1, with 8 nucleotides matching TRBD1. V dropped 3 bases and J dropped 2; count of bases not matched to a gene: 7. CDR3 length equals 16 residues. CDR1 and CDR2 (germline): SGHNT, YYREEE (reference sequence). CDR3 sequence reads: CASSWRTGPTYNEQFF. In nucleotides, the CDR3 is TGTGCCAGCAGCTGGCGGACAGGGCCCACCTACAATGAGCAGTTCTTC.

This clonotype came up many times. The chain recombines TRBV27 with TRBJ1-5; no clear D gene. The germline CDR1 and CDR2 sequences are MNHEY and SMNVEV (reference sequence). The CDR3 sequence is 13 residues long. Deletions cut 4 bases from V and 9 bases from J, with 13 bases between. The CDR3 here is CASSSDRGTPQHF. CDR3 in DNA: TGTGCCAGCAGTTCGGACCGCGGCACGCCCCAGCATTTT.

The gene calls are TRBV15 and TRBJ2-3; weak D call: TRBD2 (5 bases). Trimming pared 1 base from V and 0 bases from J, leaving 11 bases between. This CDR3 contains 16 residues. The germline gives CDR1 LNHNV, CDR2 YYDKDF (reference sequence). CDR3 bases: TGTGCCACCAGCAGAGGTACTAGTCCCAGCACAGATACGCAGTATTTT. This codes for CATSRGTSPSTDTQYF. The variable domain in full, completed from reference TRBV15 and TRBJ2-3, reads DAMVIQNPRYQVTQFGKPVTLSCSQTLNHNVMYWYQQKSSQAPKLLFHYYDKDFNNEADTPDNFQSRRPNTSFCFLDIRSPGLGDTAMYLCATSRGTSPSTDTQYFGPGTRLTVL.

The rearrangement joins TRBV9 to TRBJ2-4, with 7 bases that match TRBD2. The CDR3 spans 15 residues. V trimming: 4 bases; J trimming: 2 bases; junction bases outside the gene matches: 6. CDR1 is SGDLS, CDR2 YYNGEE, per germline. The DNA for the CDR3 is TGTGCCAGCAGCCCCCGGCGGGGGACCAAAAACATTCAGTACTTC. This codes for CASSPRRGTKNIQYF.

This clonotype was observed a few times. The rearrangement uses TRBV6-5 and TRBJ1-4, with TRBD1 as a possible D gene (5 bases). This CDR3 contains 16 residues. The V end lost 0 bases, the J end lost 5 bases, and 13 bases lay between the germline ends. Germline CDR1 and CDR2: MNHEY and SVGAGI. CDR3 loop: CASSYSRVGANEKLFF. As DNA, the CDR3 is TGTGCCAGCAGTTACTCGCGGGTAGGGGCCAATGAAAAACTGTTTTTT.

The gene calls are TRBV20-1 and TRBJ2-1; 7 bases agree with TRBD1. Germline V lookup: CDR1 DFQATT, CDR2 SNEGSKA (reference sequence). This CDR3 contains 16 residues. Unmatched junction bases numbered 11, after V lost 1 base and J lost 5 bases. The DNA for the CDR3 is TGCAGTGCTAGAGCTACGACAGGGACCCCCGACAATGAGCAGTTCTTC. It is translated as CSARATTGTPDNEQFF.

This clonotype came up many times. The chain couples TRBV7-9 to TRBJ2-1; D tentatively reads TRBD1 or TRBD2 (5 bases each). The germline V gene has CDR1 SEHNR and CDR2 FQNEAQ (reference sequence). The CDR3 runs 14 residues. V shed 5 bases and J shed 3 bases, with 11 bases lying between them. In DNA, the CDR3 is TGTGCCAGCAGCCGAGGGACCAACTACAATGAGCAGTTCTTC. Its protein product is CASSRGTNYNEQFF.

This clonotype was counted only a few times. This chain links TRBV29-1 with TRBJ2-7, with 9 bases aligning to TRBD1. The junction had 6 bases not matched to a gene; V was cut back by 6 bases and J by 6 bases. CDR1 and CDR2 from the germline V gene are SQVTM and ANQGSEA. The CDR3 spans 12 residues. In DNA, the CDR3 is TGCAGCGTCTTGGGACAGGGCACCGAGCAGTACTTC. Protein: CSVLGQGTEQYF.

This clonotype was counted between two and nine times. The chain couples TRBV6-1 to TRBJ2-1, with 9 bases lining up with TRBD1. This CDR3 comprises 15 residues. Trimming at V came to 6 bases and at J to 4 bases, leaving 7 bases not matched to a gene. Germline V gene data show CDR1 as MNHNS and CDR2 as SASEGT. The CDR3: CASRPGTGQYNEQFF. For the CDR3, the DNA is TGTGCCAGCAGGCCGGGGACAGGGCAATACAATGAGCAGTTCTTC.

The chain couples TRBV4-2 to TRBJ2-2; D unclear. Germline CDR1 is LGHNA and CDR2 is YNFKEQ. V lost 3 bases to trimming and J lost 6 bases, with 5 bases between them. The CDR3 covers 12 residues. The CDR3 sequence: CASSHGPGELFF. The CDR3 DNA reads TGTGCCAGCAGCCATGGGCCCGGGGAGCTGTTTTTT.

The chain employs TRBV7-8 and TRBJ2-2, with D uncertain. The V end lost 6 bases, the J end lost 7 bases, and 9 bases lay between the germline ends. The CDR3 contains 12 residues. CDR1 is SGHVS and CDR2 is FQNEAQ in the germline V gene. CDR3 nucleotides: TGTGCCAGCAGGGGGATGGGCGGGGAGCTGTTTTTT. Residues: CASRGMGGELFF.

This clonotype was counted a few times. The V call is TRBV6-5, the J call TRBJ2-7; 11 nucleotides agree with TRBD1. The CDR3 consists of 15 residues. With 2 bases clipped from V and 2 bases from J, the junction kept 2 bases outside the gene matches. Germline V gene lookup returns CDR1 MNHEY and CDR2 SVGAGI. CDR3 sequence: CASSYRDRGTYEQYF. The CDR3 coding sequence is TGTGCCAGCAGTTACCGGGACAGGGGGACCTACGAGCAGTACTTC.

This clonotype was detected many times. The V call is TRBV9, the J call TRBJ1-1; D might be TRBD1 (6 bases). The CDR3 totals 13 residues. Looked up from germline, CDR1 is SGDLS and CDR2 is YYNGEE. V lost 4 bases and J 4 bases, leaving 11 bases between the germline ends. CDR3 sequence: CASSSTGLTEAFF. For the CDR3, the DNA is TGTGCCAGCAGCAGTACAGGGCTCACTGAAGCTTTCTTT.

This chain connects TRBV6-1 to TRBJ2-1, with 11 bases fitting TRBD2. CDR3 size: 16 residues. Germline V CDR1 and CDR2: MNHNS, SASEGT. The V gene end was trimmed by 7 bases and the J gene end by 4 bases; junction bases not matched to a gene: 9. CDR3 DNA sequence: TGTGCCAGCATGGCTAGCGGGAGGTACCTGTACAATGAGCAGTTCTTC. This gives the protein CASMASGRYLYNEQFF.